The 15 T cell receptor beta chains below were found in one sample sequenced in a study of PD-L1 blockade in urothelial cancer. Sequencing used immunoSEQ multiplex PCR; TCRdb keeps in-frame clones, though not all of them. The data show under 100,000 clones, roughly 87% seen once. This material consisted of PBMCs, taken around atezolizumab (anti-PD-L1) treatment. These receptors were collected from a man in his 70s with urothelial cancer.

This chain joins TRBV28 and TRBJ1-6; tentative D call: TRBD1 (6 bases). The length of the CDR3 is 11 residues. V lost 4 bases, J lost 17 bases, and 12 bases lay in between. Germline V lookup: CDR1 MDHEN, CDR2 SYDVKM. The CDR3 loop is CASSWGGAFHF. The CDR3 DNA follows: TGTGCCAGCAGTTGGGGGGGGGCCTTCCACTTT.

V and J are TRBV12-2 and TRBJ1-3; the D call of TRBD1 is as the table states it, not checked on the DNA. TRBV12-2 is designated a pseudogene. The CDR3 spans 15 residues. The CDR3, as DNA: TGTGCAAGTCGCTTCCCCGACCCCCGACAGTTTACCATATATTTT. The encoded protein is CASRFPDPRQFTIYF.

V gene TRBV4-1 combines with J gene TRBJ1-1, with a weak D call TRBD1 (5 bases). Germline CDR1 MGHRA, CDR2 YSYEKL. Trimming removed 0 bases from V and 7 bases from J, with 9 bases in between. The CDR3 length is 13 residues. The CDR3 spells CASSQDRAGEAFF. CDR3 DNA: TGCGCCAGCAGCCAAGACAGGGCAGGTGAAGCTTTCTTT.

The chain combines TRBV6-5 with TRBJ2-7; D uncertain. Germline CDR1 is MNHEY and CDR2 is SVGAGI. The CDR3 extends over 14 amino acids. V was trimmed by 4 bases and J by 0 bases, leaving 10 bases between them. The CDR3 bases are TGTGCCAGCAGTTCCCTAATGATCTCCTACGAGCAGTACTTC. Translated, it gives CASSSLMISYEQYF.

V gene TRBV30 combines with J gene TRBJ1-1; 8 bases fit TRBD1. With V trimmed by 2 bases and J by 0 bases, 2 bases remained unmatched. The germline V gene encodes CDR1 GTSNPN and CDR2 SVGIG (reference sequence). The CDR3 runs 14 residues. The CDR3 here is CAWSPGQVNTEAFF. The CDR3 DNA reads as TGTGCCTGGAGTCCGGGACAGGTGAACACTGAAGCTTTCTTT.

This clone appeared once. This chain links TRBV11-2 with TRBJ2-1, with D possibly matching TRBD1 (6 bases). V was cut by 5 bases and J by 0 bases, with 11 bases left in between. Germline CDR1 reads SGHAT; CDR2 reads FQNNGV. This CDR3 contains 15 residues. Here the CDR3 reads CASSPQGSSYNEQFF. The CDR3 DNA reads as TGTGCCAGCAGCCCCCAGGGGAGCTCCTACAATGAGCAGTTCTTC.

V is TRBV19 and J is TRBJ1-5; 7 nucleotides agree with TRBD1. The germline gives CDR1 LNHDA, CDR2 SQIVND (reference sequence). Germline trimming cut 7 bases from V and 2 bases from J; bases unmatched to any gene: 8. The CDR3 spans 15 residues. The CDR3 spells CASTTYRGRNQPQHF. Here the CDR3 DNA reads TGTGCCAGTACCACCTATAGGGGGCGCAATCAGCCCCAGCATTTT.

This clone was observed once. The rearrangement joins TRBV7-2 to TRBJ2-1, with 9 bases fitting TRBD2. The CDR3 contains 15 residues. Germline CDR1 and CDR2: SGHTA and FQGNSA. The ends lost 5 bases at V and 8 bases at J; junction bases unmatched: 10. CDR3 sequence: CASSPWAGGGDEQFF. CDR3 in DNA: TGTGCCAGCAGCCCATGGGCGGGAGGGGGTGATGAGCAGTTCTTC. The complete variable domain, with remaining parts taken from reference TRBV7-2 and TRBJ2-1, reads GAGVSQSPSNKVTEKGKDVELRCDPISGHTALYWYRQSLGQGLEFLIYFQGNSAPDKSGLPSDRFSAERTGGSVSTLTIQRTQQEDSAVYLCASSPWAGGGDEQFFGPGTRLTVL.

The genes are TRBV13 and TRBJ2-5; possible D gene TRBD2, 6 bases. The V end lost 5 bases, the J end lost 1 base, and 11 bases lay between the germline ends. This CDR3 has 14 amino acids. In germline, CDR1 is PRHDT, CDR2 FYEKMQ (reference sequence). The CDR3 region has the DNA TGTGCCAGCAGCCCCTCCGGGGGCCAAGAGACCCAGTACTTC. Translated, it gives CASSPSGGQETQYF.

The sample holds a few counts of this clone. Germline and junction disagree at one end, which may indicate a read error. V and J are TRBV7-9 and TRBJ2-3; a possible D gene is TRBD2 (6 bases). This CDR3 region has 8 residues. Looked up from germline, CDR1 is SEHNR and CDR2 is FQNEAQ (reference sequence). The CDR3 DNA reads TGTGCCAGCAGCTCGGGGGATTTT. It yields the protein CASSSGDF.

The chain couples TRBV10-2 to TRBJ2-1; D possibly corresponds to TRBD1 (5 bases). V lost 0 bases and J 0 bases, leaving 9 bases between the germline ends. This CDR3 contains 16 residues. Germline CDR1 is WSHSY and CDR2 is SAAADI. The CDR3 DNA is TGCGCCAGCAGTGAGTCGTTAGGGGCCTCCTACAATGAGCAGTTCTTC. Protein sequence: CASSESLGASYNEQFF.

This clone was counted a single time. The chain uses TRBV18 and TRBJ2-5; 8 nucleotides line up with TRBD2. J was trimmed by 2 bases and V by 6 bases; bases with no gene match: 11. The CDR3 totals 16 residues. Germline CDR1 and CDR2: KGHSH and LQKENI. The CDR3 protein is CASSVTGTSPQETQYF. The CDR3, as DNA: TGTGCCAGCTCCGTTACTGGGACTAGTCCACAAGAGACCCAGTACTTC.

CDR3 amino acids: CASSAAYEQYF. For the CDR3, the DNA is TGTGCCAGCAGTGCCGCGTACGAGCAGTACTTC. The chain carries TRBV2 and TRBJ2-7; D is ambiguous. The CDR3 totals 11 residues. Per germline, CDR1 SNHLY and CDR2 FYNNEI. Trimming pared 4 bases from V and 4 bases from J, leaving 5 bases between.

This clone was counted a few times. This chain joins TRBV5-6 and TRBJ2-7; 8 nucleotides match TRBD2. The CDR3 runs 14 residues. Germline V gene data show CDR1 as SGHDT and CDR2 as YYEEEE. V was pared by 2 bases and J by 3 bases, with 4 bases of the junction left unmatched. The CDR3 DNA reads as TGTGCCAGCAGCTTTGGGACTAGAAACTACGAGCAGTACTTC. This encodes CASSFGTRNYEQYF. Looking up the rest from reference TRBV5-6 and TRBJ2-7 gives the full variable domain: DAGVTQSPTHLIKTRGQQVTLRCSPKSGHDTVSWYQQALGQGPQFIFQYYEEEERQRGNFPDRFSGHQFPNYSSELNVNALLLGDSALYLCASSFGTRNYEQYFGPGTRLTVT.

J is TRBJ1-1 and V is TRBV18; the match to TRBD1 covers 7 bases. Germline V gene lookup returns CDR1 KGHSH and CDR2 LQKENI. The V and J ends lost 3 bases and 5 bases, in that order; junction bases with no gene match: 15. The CDR3 extends over 17 amino acids. CDR3 sequence (DNA): TGTGCCAGCTCACCCAATCCGGGACAGAAGGCCGGAACTGAAGCTTTCTTT. It encodes CASSPNPGQKAGTEAFF.